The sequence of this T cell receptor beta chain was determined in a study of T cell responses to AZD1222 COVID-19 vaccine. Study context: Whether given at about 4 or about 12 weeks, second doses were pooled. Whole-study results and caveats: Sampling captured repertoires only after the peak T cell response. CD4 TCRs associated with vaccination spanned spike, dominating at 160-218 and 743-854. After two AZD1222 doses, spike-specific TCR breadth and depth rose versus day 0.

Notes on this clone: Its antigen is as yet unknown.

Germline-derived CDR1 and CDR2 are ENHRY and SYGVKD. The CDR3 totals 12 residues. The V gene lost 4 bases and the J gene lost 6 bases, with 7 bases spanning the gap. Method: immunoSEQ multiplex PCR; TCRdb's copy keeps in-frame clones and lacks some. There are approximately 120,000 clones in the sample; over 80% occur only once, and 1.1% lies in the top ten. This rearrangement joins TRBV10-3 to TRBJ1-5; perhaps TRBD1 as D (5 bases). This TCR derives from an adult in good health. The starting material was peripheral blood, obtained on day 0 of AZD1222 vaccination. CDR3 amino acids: CAISGQGQPQHF. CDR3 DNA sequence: TGTGCCATCAGTGGGCAGGGTCAGCCCCAGCATTTT.